This TCR beta chain originates from a study of naive and memory T cell subsets (TCRdb year 2017). Regarding the research as a whole: The study applied an open-source, UMI-based TCR alpha and beta sequencing pipeline to sorted naive and memory peripheral blood T cell subsets. Complete agreement was observed between the functional CMV T cell responses and the IgG serology results. RNA was DNase-treated and reverse transcribed with TCR constant-region primers, mostly using SuperScript III.

Summary of the overall study and its limitations: No ground truth was available to validate the repertoire findings for the naive and memory subsets. A power law was followed by TCR abundance, with an exponent that differed between naive and memory subsets but was consistent across the three individuals. Single alpha or beta chain sequences, rather than paired alpha/beta receptors, were used to define clonotypes. After error correction, over 90% of naive TCR sequences appeared only once, giving much steeper abundance distributions than memory subsets. In both CD4 and CD8 cells, a rise in Gini index and a fall in Shannon and inverse Simpson diversity were observed from naive through CM, EM and EMRA. A few larger clonotypes were found in naive repertoires, especially CD8, and these larger clonotypes were possibly memory cells re-expressing CD45RA. RNA-based TCR counts may be influenced by expression changes linked to T cell activation and differentiation.

Via the germline V gene, CDR1 is LGHNA and CDR2 YSLEER. The CDR3 holds 17 amino acids from the cysteine to the phenylalanine. Just CDR3 DNA is preserved here, 51 bases in frame from base 1. Trimming accounts for 6 bases at V and 7 bases at J, while the number of junction bases matched to no gene is 16. Separate amplification of TCR alpha and beta chain libraries was performed from the second PCR step onward. CMV status of each donor was established by measuring IFNgamma production from CD4+ T cells after fresh PBMCs were stimulated overnight with CMV viral lysate. Miltenyi beads were used first to positively select CD4 T cells, and CD8 T cells were then positively selected from the CD4-negative fraction. Cells were stained for CD3, CD4, CD8, CD45RA, CD27 and a live/dead dye and were sorted on a BD Aria II into four subsets based on CD45RA and CD27. Three healthy volunteers provided blood, and each donor's sample was split into CD4 and CD8 T cells and then further divided into four differentiation subsets. Roughly 120 ml of peripheral blood was collected from each donor, and PBMC were isolated from the blood using Ficoll-Paque PLUS density-gradient centrifugation. After sorting, cells were lysed in RLT buffer, RNA was extracted using a Qiagen RNeasy kit, and the extracted RNA was stored at -80 degrees C.

The method was UMI-ligation and nested PCR. To cover both TRBC1 and TRBC2, the beta constant-region primer consisted of an equimolar mix of two oligonucleotides. The ligated cDNA went through four rounds of PCR with nested alpha and beta constant-region primers together with the SP2 primer. A single-stranded oligonucleotide bearing the SP2 primer plus a 12-nucleotide UMI was ligated onto the 3' end of the cDNA by T4 RNA ligase 1. The ligation reaction was kept at 16 degrees C for about 19-25 hours. PCR2 was typically run as a SYBR Green qPCR and stopped at a predetermined threshold to prevent over-amplification. Agencourt AMPure XP magnetic beads were used for all purifications after the first. Library quantification was done by Qubit, followed by a TapeStation check on which the main peak was expected at around 650 bp. Pooled libraries were sequenced on an Illumina MiSeq using v2 2x251 paired-end kits, and typically about 0.9-2 million reads were obtained per sample. Each sample library was pooled at around 4 nM, and roughly 4.5-7% PhiX was included to improve cluster recognition. The original pipeline was this. Decombinator assigned V and J genes to Demultiplexor-processed FASTQ reads by tag matching, allowing a single base-pair mismatch. By using UMIs, Collapsinator corrected both sequencing errors and the frequency errors caused by PCR heterogeneity. CDR3Translator translated TCRs and extracted CDR3s from the conserved cysteine to the FGXG phenylalanine, flagging non-productive sequences. Gini, Shannon entropy and inverse Simpson indices were calculated on repertoires that had been subsampled to equal numbers of UMI-defined TCRs. Clonotype abundance distributions were fitted to a power law by maximum likelihood within the linear range. When run on a single naive CD8 sample, MIGEC and the pipeline yielded similar UMI counts, similar unique TCR numbers and similar clonal distributions. One analysis removed from the naive repertoire any naive TCRs that were also present in any memory subset from the same donor. The repertoires were searched for approximately 7,000 CMV-associated CDR3 sequences that had been compiled from VDJdb and a published dataset. The raw public data were reprocessed by TCRdb itself: fastp quality trimming at Q25, MiXCR clonotype calling, in-frame beta chains only. Here each entry gathers all rows of one CDR3 protein and keeps the most common genes and DNA. The V and J calls follow TCRdb's processing rather than the paper's. The sample has over 90,000 distinct CDR3 sequences on record, approximately 11% of them singletons. The ten largest make up 0.13% of the sample.

Concerning this clonotype: Its antigen remains unidentified. Within one base of it there is no much larger clone, and no base qualities were kept.

Specimen: naive CD4+ T cells from blood. Interpreted using the paper, the cell subset or site label stands for: naive T cells, CD45RA high CD27+. This TCR came from a human donor in good health. The V and J genes are TRBV4-3 and TRBJ2-2, with 8 bases matching TRBD2. The CDR3 in this case is CASSGASGQLRIGELFF. Here is the DNA: TGCGCCAGCAGTGGAGCTAGCGGGCAATTGAGGATCGGGGAGCTGTTTTTT.